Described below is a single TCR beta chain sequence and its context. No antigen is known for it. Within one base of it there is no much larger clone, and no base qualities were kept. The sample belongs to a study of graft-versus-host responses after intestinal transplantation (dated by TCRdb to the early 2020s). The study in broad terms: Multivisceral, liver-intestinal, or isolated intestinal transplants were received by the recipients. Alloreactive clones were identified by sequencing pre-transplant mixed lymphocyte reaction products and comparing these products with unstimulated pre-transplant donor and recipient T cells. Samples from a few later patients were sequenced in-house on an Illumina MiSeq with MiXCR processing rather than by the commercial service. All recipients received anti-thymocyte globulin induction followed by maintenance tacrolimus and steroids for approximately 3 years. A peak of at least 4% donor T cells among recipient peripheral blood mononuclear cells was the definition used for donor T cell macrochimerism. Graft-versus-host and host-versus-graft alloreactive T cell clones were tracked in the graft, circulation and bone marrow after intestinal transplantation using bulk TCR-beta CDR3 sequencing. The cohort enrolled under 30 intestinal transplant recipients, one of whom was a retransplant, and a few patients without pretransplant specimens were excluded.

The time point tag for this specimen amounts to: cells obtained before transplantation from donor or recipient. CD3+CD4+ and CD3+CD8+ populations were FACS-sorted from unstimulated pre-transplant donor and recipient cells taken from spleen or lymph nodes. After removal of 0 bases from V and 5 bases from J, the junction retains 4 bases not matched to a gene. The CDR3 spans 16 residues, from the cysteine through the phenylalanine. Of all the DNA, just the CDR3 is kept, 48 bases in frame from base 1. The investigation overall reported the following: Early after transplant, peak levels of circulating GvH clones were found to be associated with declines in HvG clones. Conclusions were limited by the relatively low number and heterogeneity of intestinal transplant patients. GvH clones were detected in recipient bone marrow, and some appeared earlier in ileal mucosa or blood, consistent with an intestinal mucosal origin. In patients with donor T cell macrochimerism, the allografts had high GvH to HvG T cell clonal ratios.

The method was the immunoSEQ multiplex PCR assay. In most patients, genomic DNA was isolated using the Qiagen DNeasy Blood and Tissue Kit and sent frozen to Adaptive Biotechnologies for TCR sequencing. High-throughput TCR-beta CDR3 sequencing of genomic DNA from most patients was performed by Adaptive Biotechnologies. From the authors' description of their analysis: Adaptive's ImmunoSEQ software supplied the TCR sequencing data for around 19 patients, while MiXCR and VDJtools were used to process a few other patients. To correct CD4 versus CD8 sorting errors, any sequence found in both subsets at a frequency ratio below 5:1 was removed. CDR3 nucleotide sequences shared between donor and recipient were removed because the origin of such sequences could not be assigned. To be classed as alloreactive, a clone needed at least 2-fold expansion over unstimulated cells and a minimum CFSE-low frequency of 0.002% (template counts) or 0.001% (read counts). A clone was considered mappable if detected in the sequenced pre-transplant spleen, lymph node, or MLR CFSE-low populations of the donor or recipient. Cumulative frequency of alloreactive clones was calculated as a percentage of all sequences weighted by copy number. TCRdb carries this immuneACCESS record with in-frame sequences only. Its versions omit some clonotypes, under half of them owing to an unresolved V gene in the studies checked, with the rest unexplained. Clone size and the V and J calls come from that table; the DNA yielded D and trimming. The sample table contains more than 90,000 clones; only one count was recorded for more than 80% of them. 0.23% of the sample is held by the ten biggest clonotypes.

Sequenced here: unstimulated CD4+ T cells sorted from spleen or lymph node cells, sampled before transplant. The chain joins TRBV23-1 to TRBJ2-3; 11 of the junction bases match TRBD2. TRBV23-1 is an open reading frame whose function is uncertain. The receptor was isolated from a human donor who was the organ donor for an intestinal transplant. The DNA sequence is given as TGCGCCAGCAGTCAATCCCGTACTAGCGGGAGAGATACGCAGTATTTT. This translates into CASSQSRTSGRDTQYF.